This TCR beta chain emerged from a study of T cells in Graves' hyperthyroidism and ophthalmopathy. Broader study findings: Most thyroid clonotypes expanded above 0.001 appeared in blood too.

What was amplified from RNA transcripts were TCR beta CDR3 regions. With the HTBI primer set, the TCR CDR3 went through a first round of RT-PCR. TCRdb re-derived calls from the multiplex PCR reads in MiXCR, one entry per CDR3 protein. The table records hundreds of thousands of distinct CDR3 sequences, approximately 42% of them present only once. The CDR3 covers 16 residues. CDR1 is SSHAT, CDR2 FNYEAQ, per germline (reference sequence). Regarding this clonotype: Its antigen is unknown. An end of the junction does not agree with germline; a read error may underlie this.

Uncontrolled infection, other autoimmune disease, pregnancy or lactation led to exclusion. Diagnostic decisions used clinical symptoms, serum thyroxine and TRAb, thyroid ultrasound and orbital computed tomography. Sequences were obtained from peripheral blood or thyroid tissue (not recorded which). The chain is built from TRBV7-7 and TRBJ2-7; the match to TRBD2 covers 11 bases. This receptor was taken from an adult man with Graves' disease, either hyperthyroidism or ophthalmopathy (not recorded which). The CDR3 loop reads CASSFGTSGSSYEQYF. CDR3 DNA sequence: TGTGCTAGCAGCTTTGGGACTAGCGGAAGCTCCTACGAGCAGTACTTC. Supplemented by reference TRBV7-7 and TRBJ2-7, the full variable domain reads GAGVSQSPRYKVTKRGQDVTLRCDPISSHATLYWYQQALGQGPEFLTYFNYEAQPDKSGLPSDRFSAERPEGSISTLTIQRTEQRDSAMYRCASSFGTSGSSYEQYFGPGTRLTVT.